The next 25 T cell receptor beta chains were all read from a single sample in a study of beta chain features in type 1 diabetes. No cognate antigen is known for these TCRs. Every bit of the isolated RNA underwent reverse transcription, so sequencing read expressed TCRB transcripts. Some clones are missing from TCRdb's copy, which holds only in-frame ones; the method was immunoSEQ multiplex PCR. The table records roughly 400,000 clones, around 10% of them present only once. The study, taken as a whole, reports: Shortening that was moderate but significant affected the TCRB CDR3s of Type 1 diabetes patients in all four CD4+ subsets.

The sample comprised central memory CD4+ T cells from blood. The receptor set was obtained from a young man with type 1 diabetes.

This chain connects TRBV9 to TRBJ2-5, with D possibly being TRBD2 (5 bases). The CDR3 length is 14 residues. Germline assignment: CDR1 SGDLS and CDR2 YYNGEE. Trimming stripped 4 bases from V and 1 base from J, with 11 bases between. CDR3 bases: TGTGCCAGCAGCCCCATGGGAGTCCAAGAGACCCAGTACTTC. Its protein product is CASSPMGVQETQYF.

The chain uses TRBV4-2 and TRBJ2-1; 9 nucleotides agree with TRBD2. Germline CDR1 reads LGHNA; CDR2 reads YNFKEQ. The CDR3 consists of 16 residues. After removal of 0 bases from V and 7 bases from J, the junction contained 7 bases not matched to a gene. The CDR3 here is CASSQEGTSWNNEQFF. The CDR3 nucleotides are TGTGCCAGCAGCCAAGAGGGGACTAGCTGGAATAATGAGCAGTTCTTC.

This clone occurred a few times. Other nucleotide sequences from this sample produce the same CDR3. This sequence joins TRBV4-2 and TRBJ2-7; 7 bases map to TRBD1. CDR1 and CDR2 from the germline V gene are LGHNA and YNFKEQ. V gave up 3 bases and J gave up 2 bases; unmatched junction bases: 7. This CDR3 has 15 residues. CDR3 protein: CASSQGDRRPYEQYF. In DNA form, the CDR3 reads TGTGCCAGCAGCCAGGGGGACAGACGGCCCTACGAGCAGTACTTC.

This clone was seen more than once but under ten times. The V and J genes are TRBV6-5 and TRBJ2-7; 8 positions agree with TRBD1. This CDR3 is built from 12 residues. Germline CDR1 reads MNHEY; CDR2 reads SVGAGI. V was pared by 8 bases and J by 6 bases, with 6 bases of the junction left unmatched. The CDR3 DNA sequence: TGTGCCAGCCGTCCAGGGGGCCTCGAGCAGTACTTC. The encoded protein is CASRPGGLEQYF.

In its sample, this clone was seen many times. The chain is built from TRBV14 and TRBJ2-1; possibly TRBD1 for D (5 bases). The ends were cut back, 4 bases at V and 0 bases at J, with 10 bases in the middle. Germline V CDR1 and CDR2: SGHDN, FVKESK. CDR3 length: 15 residues. The CDR3 here is CASSLDSLSYNEQFF. The CDR3 DNA is TGTGCCAGCAGCCTTGACAGTCTCTCCTACAATGAGCAGTTCTTC.

Regarding this clone: This may be a read error: a much more frequent sequence differs by one nucleotide. Other DNA sequences in this sample translate to the same CDR3. The rearrangement joins TRBV2 to TRBJ2-7, with D maybe TRBD1 (6 bases). The CDR3 has 13 amino acids. V dropped 4 bases and J dropped 2 bases, with 9 bases sitting between them. Per the germline V gene, CDR1 is SNHLY and CDR2 is FYNNEI. In DNA form, the CDR3 reads TGTGCCAGCAGTGGGCAGGGGCCCTACGAGCAGTACTTC. Protein product: CASSGQGPYEQYF.

This clone has a handful of counts. The chain employs TRBV6-6 and TRBJ2-2, with TRBD2 as a possible D gene (5 bases). Trimming stripped 5 bases from V and 6 bases from J, with 13 bases between. The CDR3 runs to 14 residues. Germline lookup yields CDR1 MNHNY and CDR2 SVGAGI (reference sequence). Here the CDR3 DNA reads TGTGCCAGCAGTGGAGGACCCGCGCCCGGGGAGCTGTTTTTT. It translates to CASSGGPAPGELFF.

This clone was recorded a few times. This chain links TRBV27 with TRBJ2-3; TRBD2 is a possible D gene (6 bases). CDR3 length: 15 amino acids. Germline V gene data show CDR1 as MNHEY and CDR2 as SMNVEV (reference sequence). V dropped 3 bases and J dropped 5 bases, with 15 bases sitting between them. For the CDR3, the DNA is TGTGCCAGCAGTTTTGCGGGACGGGCCCAAGATACGCAGTATTTT. As protein: CASSFAGRAQDTQYF.

This clone was counted many times. DNA of the CDR3: TGTGCCAGCTCATCGACGGGACCCAGTCAAGAGACCCAGTACTTC. Amino acids: CASSSTGPSQETQYF. The chain links TRBV18 to TRBJ2-5; tentatively, D is TRBD1 or TRBD2 (5 bases each). Germline V gives CDR1 KGHSH, CDR2 LQKENI. There are 15 residues in the CDR3. Trimming took off 5 bases at V and 2 bases at J, with 15 bases between the two ends. Full variable domain (outside the CDR3, taken from reference TRBV18 and TRBJ2-5): NAGVMQNPRHLVRRRGQEARLRCSPMKGHSHVYWYRQLPEEGLKFMVYLQKENIIDESGMPKERFSAEFPKEGPSILRIQQVVRGDSAAYFCASSSTGPSQETQYFGPGTRLLVL.

This clone was observed a handful of times. The chain employs TRBV11-2 and TRBJ1-5; 7 bases map to TRBD1. Germline loops: CDR1 SGHAT, CDR2 FQNNGV. Germline trimming cut 5 bases from V and 2 bases from J; bases unmatched to any gene: 3. This CDR3 is 14 amino acids long. This CDR3 is CASSVTGGNQPQHF. CDR3 nucleotides: TGTGCCAGCAGCGTCACAGGGGGCAATCAGCCCCAGCATTTT. The variable domain in full, completed from reference TRBV11-2 and TRBJ1-5, reads EAGVAQSPRYKIIEKRQSVAFWCNPISGHATLYWYQQILGQGPKLLIQFQNNGVVDDSQLPKDRFSAERLKGVDSTLKIQPAKLEDSAVYLCASSVTGGNQPQHFGDGTRLSIL.

The chain carries TRBV28 and TRBJ2-1; 8 nucleotides agree with TRBD2. The CDR3 runs 15 residues. Germline values: CDR1 MDHEN, CDR2 SYDVKM. V lost 9 bases to trimming and J lost 3 bases; unmatched junction nucleotides: 10. The CDR3 sequence: CASFPGRDLYNEQFF. The CDR3 DNA reads TGTGCCAGTTTTCCCGGGAGGGACCTCTACAATGAGCAGTTCTTC.

The V call is TRBV7-2, the J call TRBJ2-7; D remains unclear. Germline V gene data show CDR1 as SGHTA and CDR2 as FQGNSA. The V end lost 1 base, the J end lost 7 bases, and 11 bases lay between the germline ends. The CDR3 loop spans 13 amino acids. CDR3 region: CASSLGQRAEQYF. Here the CDR3 DNA reads TGTGCCAGCAGCTTAGGTCAGCGAGCTGAGCAGTACTTC.

The V gene is TRBV7-2, the J gene TRBJ2-5; D is uncertain. CDR1 is SGHTA, CDR2 FQGNSA, per germline. Trimming shortened V by 4 bases and J by 7 bases, and 10 bases separated the two germline ends. The CDR3 extends over 12 amino acids. In DNA form, the CDR3 reads TGTGCCAGCAGCTCCCCCGTGGGGACCCAGTACTTC. Translated: CASSSPVGTQYF.

In this sample, this clone turned up many times. The chain links TRBV2 to TRBJ2-7; D might be TRBD1 or TRBD2, each matching 5 bases. The CDR3 runs to 13 residues. Trimming shortened V by 8 bases and J by 2 bases, and 13 bases separated the two germline ends. Per the germline V gene, CDR1 is SNHLY and CDR2 is FYNNEI. CDR3 DNA: TGTGCCAGCTGGGACCCCGGGGCCTACGAGCAGTACTTC. As protein: CASWDPGAYEQYF.

This clone was seen many times. The chain employs TRBV2 and TRBJ1-1; 10 nucleotides line up with TRBD1. The trim removed 3 bases at V and 6 bases at J, leaving 1 base unmatched. This CDR3 is 13 amino acids long. Germline lookup yields CDR1 SNHLY and CDR2 FYNNEI. CDR3 coding DNA: TGTGCCAGCAGTGAGGACAGGGGGGCTGAAGCTTTCTTT. This sequence encodes CASSEDRGAEAFF. The full variable domain, rest sourced from reference TRBV2 and TRBJ1-1, is EPEVTQTPSHQVTQMGQEVILRCVPISNHLYFYWYRQILGQKVEFLVSFYNNEISEKSEIFDDQFSVERPDGSNFTLKIRSTKLEDSAMYFCASSEDRGAEAFFGQGTRLTVV.

V is TRBV19 and J is TRBJ2-5; possible D gene TRBD2, 5 bases. This CDR3 has 14 amino acids. Germline V CDR1 and CDR2: LNHDA, SQIVND (reference sequence). V lost 5 bases to trimming and J lost 4 bases, with 14 bases between them. In nucleotides, the CDR3 is TGTGCCAGTAGTCCCACGGGCGGGTTAGAGACCCAGTACTTC. Translating gives CASSPTGGLETQYF.

This clone was picked up many times. This chain joins TRBV6-7 and TRBJ2-5, with 7 nucleotides matching TRBD1. TRBV6-7 belongs to the ORF category, with a function that is uncertain. The CDR3 extends over 13 amino acids. V gave up 10 bases and J gave up 2 bases; unmatched junction bases: 7. CDR3 in DNA: TGTGCCACCAGACAGGGATGTCAAGAGACCCAGTACTTC. As protein: CATRQGCQETQYF.

This clone was seen at least ten times. The chain uses TRBV28 and TRBJ1-1; D may be TRBD1 (6 bases). The CDR3 is 14 residues long. V was trimmed by 8 bases and J by 4 bases, leaving 17 bases between them. Germline loops: CDR1 MDHEN, CDR2 SYDVKM. CDR3 in DNA: TGTGCCAGCGGAGGACAAGGACAGTTCACTGAAGCTTTCTTT. This translates into CASGGQGQFTEAFF. Combining the CDR3 with reference TRBV28 and TRBJ1-1 gives the whole variable domain DVKVTQSSRYLVKRTGEKVFLECVQDMDHENMFWYRQDPGLGLRLIYFSYDVKMKEKGDIPEGYSVSREKKERFSLILESASTNQTSMYLCASGGQGQFTEAFFGQGTRLTVV.

The chain links TRBV6-6 to TRBJ1-2; 9 positions match TRBD1. Germline trimming cut 8 bases from V and 4 bases from J; bases unmatched to any gene: 11. Looked up from germline, CDR1 is MNHNY and CDR2 is SVGAGI (reference sequence). The CDR3 spans 15 residues. The CDR3 sequence is CASAPGTGPPYGYTF. As DNA, the CDR3 is TGTGCCAGCGCTCCAGGGACAGGGCCTCCCTATGGCTACACCTTC.

This clone was counted a few times. This chain connects TRBV19 to TRBJ2-5; D not certain. The V end was cut by 4 bases, the J end by 1 base, with 13 bases between. This CDR3 comprises 15 residues. CDR1 is LNHDA and CDR2 is SQIVND in the germline V gene (reference sequence). The CDR3 DNA follows: TGTGCCAGTAGTACCCCTGGCGCTAGCCAAGAGACCCAGTACTTC. As protein: CASSTPGASQETQYF.

J is TRBJ1-1 and V is TRBV27; D is perhaps TRBD1 (6 bases). Germline V gene sequence: CDR1 MNHEY, CDR2 SMNVEV (reference sequence). The CDR3 runs 15 residues. The CDR3 here is CASSAGDHMGTEAFF. The CDR3 nucleotides read TGTGCTTCCTCGGCAGGGGACCATATGGGGACTGAAGCTTTCTTT.

The chain is built from TRBV19 and TRBJ2-4, with TRBD2 matching over 10 bases. The CDR3 sequence is 18 residues long. The junction had 9 bases not matched to a gene; V was cut back by 4 bases and J by 0 bases. Germline V gene data show CDR1 as LNHDA and CDR2 as SQIVND (reference sequence). CDR3 sequence (DNA): TGTGCCAGTAGTAAGATACTCCTAGCGGGAGAAGCCAAAAACATTCAGTACTTC. Protein sequence: CASSKILLAGEAKNIQYF.

This clone was seen a few times. The chain links TRBV5-6 to TRBJ1-3; no definite D call. Trimming shortened V by 0 bases and J by 4 bases, and 8 bases separated the two germline ends. Germline V gene lookup returns CDR1 SGHDT and CDR2 YYEEEE. There are 14 residues in the CDR3. The CDR3: CASSLDVTGNTIYF. The CDR3 nucleotides are TGTGCCAGCAGCTTGGATGTAACCGGAAACACCATATATTTT.

The chain employs TRBV7-9 and TRBJ2-2; 7 bases match TRBD1. Germline V gene lookup returns CDR1 SEHNR and CDR2 FQNEAQ (reference sequence). CDR3 size: 15 residues. After removal of 1 base from V and 4 bases from J, the junction contained 3 bases not matched to a gene. CDR3 DNA sequence: TGTGCCAGCAGCTTAGAGAGGGGGCGCACCGGGGAGCTGTTTTTT. Translated: CASSLERGRTGELFF.

In this sample, this clone turned up a few times. The genes are TRBV19 and TRBJ2-5, with a weak D call TRBD1 (6 bases). V gave up 3 bases and J gave up 3 bases, with 14 bases separating them. This CDR3 is 15 amino acids long. Per the germline V gene, CDR1 is LNHDA and CDR2 is SQIVND (reference sequence). The chain's CDR3 is CASSIGTTHEETQYF. CDR3 DNA: TGTGCCAGTAGTATCGGGACAACACACGAAGAGACCCAGTACTTC.